Following are 25 T cell receptor beta chains from one sample sequenced in a study of T cell repertoires in cytomegalovirus infection (dated by TCRdb to 2018 to 2020). Instrument on record: Illumina HiSeq 1500. The public sequencing data were trimmed at Q25 with fastp and processed into clonotypes with MiXCR by TCRdb, which kept only in-frame beta chains. Records with the same CDR3 protein are collapsed into one entry carrying the most frequent genes and DNA. The table for this sample lists 490,000 or so distinct CDR3 sequences; about 10% of them were counted only once. Roughly 10% of the sample rests with the top ten. Sequences were obtained from PBMCs. The receptor source for this set is a human donor in good health (CMV status not recorded). Some clones in this sample may be carry-over from other donors' samples.

This clonotype occurred many times. The genes are TRBV27 and TRBJ1-5, with 8 bases aligning to TRBD1. The CDR3 has 17 residues. V was clipped by 7 bases and J by 4 bases; unmatched bases: 15. Looked up from germline, CDR1 is MNHEY and CDR2 is SMNVEV (reference sequence). DNA for the CDR3: TGTGCCAGCACCCCATCGTGGGGGGACAGGCCGAATCAGCCCCAGCATTTT. This encodes CASTPSWGDRPNQPQHF.

This clonotype was seen more than once but under ten times. The gene calls are TRBV3-1 and TRBJ2-5; D is undetermined. The CDR3 has 12 amino acids. Looked up from germline, CDR1 is LGHDT and CDR2 is YNNKEL (reference sequence). V shed 4 bases and J shed 7 bases, with 10 bases lying between them. CDR3 residues: CASSPPRATQYF. DNA of the CDR3: TGTGCCAGCAGCCCCCCACGAGCGACCCAGTACTTC.

The rearrangement links TRBV29-1 to TRBJ1-1; possibly TRBD1 for D (5 bases). Trimming pared 3 bases from V and 11 bases from J, leaving 13 bases between. CDR3 length: 11 residues. Looked up from germline, CDR1 is SQVTM and CDR2 is ANQGSEA. CDR3 in amino acids: CSVDLGGEAFF. In DNA, the CDR3 is TGCAGCGTTGACCTGGGGGGGGAGGCTTTCTTT.

The CDR3 sequence is CASRPTLYGNTIYF. In nucleotides, the CDR3 is TGTGCCAGCAGACCCACATTGTATGGAAACACCATATATTTT. The chain has TRBV5-4 and TRBJ1-3; no clear D. Germline CDR1 SGHNT, CDR2 YYREEE (reference sequence). Trimming took 5 bases from V and 3 from J, leaving 12 bases between them. This CDR3 is 14 amino acids long.

The chain links TRBV30 to TRBJ2-1; 10 nucleotides line up with TRBD1. Germline CDR1 GTSNPN, CDR2 SVGIG (reference sequence). V trimming: 1 base; J trimming: 4 bases; junction bases outside the gene matches: 4. This CDR3 contains 15 residues. CDR3 sequence reads: CAWSEGTGAYNEQFF. The CDR3 bases are TGTGCCTGGAGTGAGGGGACAGGGGCGTACAATGAGCAGTTCTTC.

The table lists this clonotype with many counts. The CDR3 nucleotides are TGTGCCAGCAGCCACCCCCGGCGGTTCTCTGGAAACACCATATATTTT. Translated, it gives CASSHPRRFSGNTIYF. The rearrangement links TRBV7-8 to TRBJ1-3; D is unclear. The CDR3 is 16 residues long. V dropped 5 bases and J dropped 0 bases, with 14 bases sitting between them. Germline CDR1 reads SGHVS; CDR2 reads FQNEAQ.

This clonotype was found many times. One end of the junction is discordant with germline, which a read error may explain. This sequence joins TRBV5-1 and TRBJ1-1, with D perhaps matching TRBD1 (5 bases). The germline V gene encodes CDR1 SGHRS and CDR2 YFSETQ. The CDR3 runs to 15 residues. CDR3 sequence (DNA): TGCGCCAGCAGTTTGGAGGGGTTCGAGAACACTGAAGCTTTCTTT. Translated: CASSLEGFENTEAFF.

This rearrangement joins TRBV14 to TRBJ2-7; 9 nucleotides align to TRBD1. CDR3 size: 16 residues. Germline loops: CDR1 SGHDN, CDR2 FVKESK. Germline trimming cut 4 bases from V and 3 bases from J; bases unmatched to any gene: 10. CDR3 sequence (DNA): TGTGCCAGCAGCCCCCTGACAGGGGGAGAAGTCTACGAGCAGTACTTC. Amino acid sequence: CASSPLTGGEVYEQYF.

This clonotype has a count of ten or more. The rearrangement joins TRBV28 to TRBJ1-2; the match to TRBD1 covers 9 bases. Germline CDR1 MDHEN, CDR2 SYDVKM. This CDR3 comprises 13 residues. V lost 6 bases to trimming and J lost 2 bases; unmatched junction nucleotides: 1. The CDR3 DNA follows: TGTGCCAGCAGGGGACAGGGCAACTATGGCTACACCTTC. The encoded protein is CASRGQGNYGYTF.

The CDR3 region has the DNA TGTGCCAGCAGCGTACGCGGGGCCACAACTAATGAAAAACTGTTTTTT. Translated, it gives CASSVRGATTNEKLFF. The rearrangement joins TRBV9 to TRBJ1-4; D possibly corresponds to TRBD1 (5 bases). Germline V lookup: CDR1 SGDLS, CDR2 YYNGEE. Deletions cut 1 base from V and 0 bases from J, with 10 bases between. This CDR3 has 16 amino acids. The complete variable domain, with remaining parts taken from reference TRBV9 and TRBJ1-4, reads DSGVTQTPKHLITATGQRVTLRCSPRSGDLSVYWYQQSLDQGLQFLIQYYNGEERAKGNILERFSAQQFPDLHSELNLSSLELGDSALYFCASSVRGATTNEKLFFGSGTQLSVL.

The J gene is TRBJ1-5, the V gene TRBV28, with a weak D call TRBD1 (5 bases). Germline CDR1 reads MDHEN; CDR2 reads SYDVKM. The CDR3 runs to 13 residues. V shed 6 bases and J shed 7 bases, with 13 bases lying between them. DNA for the CDR3: TGTGCCAGCAGCCCATGGGGGAGGCAGCCCCAGCATTTT. It translates to CASSPWGRQPQHF.

The V and J genes are TRBV19 and TRBJ2-7, with D possibly matching TRBD2 (5 bases). CDR1 and CDR2 (germline): LNHDA, SQIVND (reference sequence). CDR3 length equals 15 residues. Trimming took 3 bases from V and 4 from J, leaving 16 bases between them. Here the CDR3 DNA reads TGTGCCAGTAGTATCGCCGGAGGAGGTGTATACGAGCAGTACTTC. It is translated as CASSIAGGGVYEQYF. The full variable domain, its missing parts supplied by reference TRBV19 and TRBJ2-7, is DGGITQSPKYLFRKEGQNVTLSCEQNLNHDAMYWYRQDPGQGLRLIYYSQIVNDFQKGDIAEGYSVSREKKESFPLTVTSAQKNPTAFYLCASSIAGGGVYEQYFGPGTRLTVT.

This clonotype came up many times. The chain couples TRBV7-9 to TRBJ2-2, with TRBD2 matching 13 bases. Trimming cost V 5 bases and J 3 bases; bases outside gene matches: 6. This CDR3 spans 17 amino acids. Per germline, CDR1 SEHNR and CDR2 FQNEAQ (reference sequence). Here the CDR3 reads CASSPGLAGEYTGELFF. Here the CDR3 DNA reads TGTGCCAGCAGCCCCGGACTAGCGGGGGAATACACCGGGGAGCTGTTTTTT.

This clonotype was detected many times. The CDR3 nucleotides read TGTGCCAGCAGGGGTGGGCAGGACACCGGGGAGCTGTTTTTT. It codes for CASRGGQDTGELFF. This chain uses TRBV25-1 with TRBJ2-2; D remains ambiguous. Per germline, CDR1 MGHDK and CDR2 SYGVNS. The CDR3 loop spans 14 amino acids. The germline V and J ends were trimmed by 6 bases and 3 bases, with 11 bases remaining between them.

This clonotype was observed many times. The chain couples TRBV10-3 to TRBJ2-5; weak D call: TRBD1 (7 bases). CDR1 ENHRY and CDR2 SYGVKD come from the germline V gene. Trimming pared 10 bases from V and 2 bases from J, leaving 14 bases between. The CDR3 contains 13 residues. The CDR3 nucleotides are TGTGCCACCCAGGGGGGCCTTCAAGAGACCCAGTACTTC. Amino acid sequence: CATQGGLQETQYF.

This clonotype was observed a handful of times. V is TRBV2 and J is TRBJ1-5, with D possibly being TRBD1 (5 bases). The V gene lost 1 base and the J gene lost 6 bases, with 10 bases spanning the gap. Germline loops: CDR1 SNHLY, CDR2 FYNNEI. The CDR3 length is 14 residues. CDR3 amino acids: CASSEEAGGQPQHF. In DNA form, the CDR3 reads TGTGCCAGCAGTGAAGAGGCTGGGGGTCAGCCCCAGCATTTT.

At least ten counts were recorded for this clonotype. The chain uses TRBV6-6 and TRBJ1-1; the match to TRBD1 covers 8 bases. CDR1 is MNHNY and CDR2 is SVGAGI in the germline V gene (reference sequence). CDR3 length: 15 amino acids. The V gene end was trimmed by 6 bases and the J gene end by 4 bases; junction bases not matched to a gene: 10. The CDR3 reads CASSQGQGGSTEAFF. The CDR3 DNA follows: TGTGCCAGCAGCCAAGGACAGGGCGGGAGCACTGAAGCTTTCTTT.

This rearrangement joins TRBV7-8 to TRBJ2-1; 8 nucleotides match TRBD1. The CDR3 consists of 15 residues. J was trimmed by 1 base and V by 6 bases; bases with no gene match: 5. Germline lookup yields CDR1 SGHVS and CDR2 FQNEAQ. In DNA, the CDR3 is TGTGCCAGCAGGTTTGACAGGGGTTCCTACAATGAGCAGTTCTTC. This gives the protein CASRFDRGSYNEQFF. Full variable domain (missing parts from reference TRBV7-8 and TRBJ2-1): GAGVSQSPRYKVAKRGQDVALRCDPISGHVSLFWYQQALGQGPEFLTYFQNEAQLDKSGLPSDRFFAERPEGSVSTLKIQRTQQEDSAVYLCASRFDRGSYNEQFFGPGTRLTVL.

This clonotype was observed at least ten times. J is TRBJ1-5 and V is TRBV4-2; perhaps TRBD1 as D (5 bases). V shed 0 bases and J shed 2 bases, with 17 bases lying between them. Per the germline V gene, CDR1 is LGHNA and CDR2 is YNFKEQ. The CDR3 is made up of 18 amino acids. This CDR3 is CASSQDESSGGGNQPQHF. The CDR3 nucleotides are TGTGCCAGCAGCCAAGATGAATCTTCGGGGGGTGGCAATCAGCCCCAGCATTTT.

This clonotype was counted many times. The chain couples TRBV28 to TRBJ2-5, with 8 bases that match TRBD1. J lost 2 bases, V lost 8 bases, and 4 bases had no gene match. Germline-derived CDR1 and CDR2 are MDHEN and SYDVKM. The CDR3 is 13 amino acids. CDR3 coding DNA: TGTGCCAGCCGACAGGGGAAGCAAGAGACCCAGTACTTC. Protein product: CASRQGKQETQYF.

This sequence joins TRBV19 and TRBJ2-1, with 15 bases lining up with TRBD2. V lost 5 bases to trimming and J lost 9 bases; unmatched junction nucleotides: 5. The V gene's germline CDR1 is LNHDA and CDR2 SQIVND (reference sequence). The CDR3 covers 15 residues. The CDR3 loop is CASSPGLAGGLEQFF. The CDR3 nucleotides are TGTGCCAGTAGTCCAGGACTAGCGGGGGGGCTTGAGCAGTTCTTC.

This clonotype was observed at least ten times. The chain uses TRBV12-3 or TRBV12-4 and TRBJ2-2; 8 nucleotides line up with TRBD1. V gave up 4 bases and J gave up 0 bases; unmatched junction bases: 1. CDR3 size: 15 residues. The chain's CDR3 is CASSWTGPNTGELFF. The CDR3 bases are TGTGCCAGCAGTTGGACAGGGCCGAACACCGGGGAGCTGTTTTTT.

Comment on this clonotype: A much larger clone lies one base from this, so it may be a read error. V usage is TRBV4-2 and J usage is TRBJ2-5; TRBD2 matches 9 bases. Germline V CDR1 and CDR2: LGHNA, YNFKEQ. The CDR3 totals 18 residues. The CDR3 DNA follows: TGTGCCAGCAGCCAAAGCCAACGGGCGGGGGGGCTTTTGGAGACCCAGTGCTTC. This encodes CASSQSQRAGGLLETQCF.

This clonotype was found a few times. The rearrangement joins TRBV6-1 to TRBJ1-5; the D is unclear. This CDR3 comprises 13 residues. CDR1 and CDR2 from the germline V gene are MNHNS and SASEGT. V lost 0 bases to trimming and J lost 10 bases, with 10 bases between them. The DNA of the CDR3 is TGTGCCAGCAGTGAAGCAGGTCCCTCACCCCAGCATTTT. Amino acid sequence: CASSEAGPSPQHF.

This clonotype has a handful of counts. The V gene is TRBV4-2, the J gene TRBJ2-1; 10 nucleotides line up with TRBD2. V dropped 4 bases and J dropped 9; count of bases not matched to a gene: 15. CDR1 is LGHNA and CDR2 is YNFKEQ in the germline V gene. The CDR3 loop spans 17 amino acids. Here the CDR3 reads CASSPVEASGSSSEQFF. CDR3 sequence (DNA): TGTGCCAGCAGCCCTGTTGAGGCTAGCGGGAGTTCAAGTGAGCAGTTCTTC.